Here is one T cell receptor beta chain with its context. These data belong to a study of blood T cell repertoires in COVID-19. Adults between roughly 18 and 89 years of age took part from 24 US areas. This CDR3 is 14 amino acids long. Germline lookup yields CDR1 MNHEY and CDR2 SVGAGI. V trimming: 6 bases; J trimming: 6 bases; junction bases outside the gene matches: 10. The method was immunoSEQ multiplex PCR; TCRdb's version includes in-frame clones alone and lacks a portion of them. The data hold about 160,000 clones, with 75% to 85% observed a single time. The rearrangement joins TRBV6-5 to TRBJ1-1; TRBD1 matches at 7 bases. Input material: PBMCs or T cells enriched from blood (not recorded which). The sequence was obtained from a woman aged 60 to 75 who had recovered from COVID-19. CDR3 sequence reads: CASRPGDRVAEAFF. CDR3 nucleotide sequence: TGTGCCAGCAGGCCCGGTGACAGGGTGGCTGAAGCTTTCTTT.